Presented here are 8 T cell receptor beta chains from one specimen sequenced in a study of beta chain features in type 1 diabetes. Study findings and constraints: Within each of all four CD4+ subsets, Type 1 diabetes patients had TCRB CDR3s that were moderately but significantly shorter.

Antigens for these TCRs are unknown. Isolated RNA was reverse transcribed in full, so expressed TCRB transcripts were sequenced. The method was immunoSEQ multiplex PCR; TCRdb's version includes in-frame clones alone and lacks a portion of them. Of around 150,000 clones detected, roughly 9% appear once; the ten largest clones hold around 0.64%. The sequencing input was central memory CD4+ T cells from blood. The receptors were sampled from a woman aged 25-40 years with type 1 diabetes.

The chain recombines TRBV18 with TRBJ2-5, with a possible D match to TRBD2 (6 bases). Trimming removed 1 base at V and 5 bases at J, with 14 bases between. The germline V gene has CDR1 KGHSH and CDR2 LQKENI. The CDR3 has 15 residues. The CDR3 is CASSPRGGSGETQYF. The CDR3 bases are TGTGCCAGCTCACCACGCGGAGGGTCGGGGGAGACCCAGTACTTC. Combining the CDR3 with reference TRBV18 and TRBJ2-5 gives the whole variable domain NAGVMQNPRHLVRRRGQEARLRCSPMKGHSHVYWYRQLPEEGLKFMVYLQKENIIDESGMPKERFSAEFPKEGPSILRIQQVVRGDSAAYFCASSPRGGSGETQYFGPGTRLLVL.

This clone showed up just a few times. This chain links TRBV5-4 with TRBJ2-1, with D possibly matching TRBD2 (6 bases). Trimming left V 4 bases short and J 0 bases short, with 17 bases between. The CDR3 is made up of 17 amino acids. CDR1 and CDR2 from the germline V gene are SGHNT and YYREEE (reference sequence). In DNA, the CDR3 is TGTGCCAGCAGCCCCATCGGCGGGGTGACCTCCTACAATGAGCAGTTCTTC. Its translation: CASSPIGGVTSYNEQFF.

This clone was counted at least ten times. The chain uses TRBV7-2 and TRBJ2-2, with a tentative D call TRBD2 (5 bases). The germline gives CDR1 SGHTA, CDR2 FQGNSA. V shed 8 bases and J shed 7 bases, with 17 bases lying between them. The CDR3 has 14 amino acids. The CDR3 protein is CASGLQADGGELFF. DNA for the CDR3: TGTGCCAGCGGTCTCCAAGCGGACGGCGGGGAGCTGTTTTTT.

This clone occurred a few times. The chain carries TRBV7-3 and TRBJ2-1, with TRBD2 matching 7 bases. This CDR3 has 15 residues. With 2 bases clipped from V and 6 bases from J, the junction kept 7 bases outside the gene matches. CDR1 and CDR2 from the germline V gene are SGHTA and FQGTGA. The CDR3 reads CASSLSGGAANEQFF. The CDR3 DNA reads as TGTGCCAGCAGCTTATCGGGAGGAGCGGCCAATGAGCAGTTCTTC.

The DNA for the CDR3 is TGTGCCAGCAGCGGAGGACAGGACTCCTACAATGAGCAGTTCTTC. Amino acids: CASSGGQDSYNEQFF. The rearrangement links TRBV9 to TRBJ2-1; 7 nucleotides agree with TRBD1. The CDR3 consists of 15 residues. The ends lost 3 bases at V and 0 bases at J; junction bases unmatched: 3. Germline V gene data show CDR1 as SGDLS and CDR2 as YYNGEE.

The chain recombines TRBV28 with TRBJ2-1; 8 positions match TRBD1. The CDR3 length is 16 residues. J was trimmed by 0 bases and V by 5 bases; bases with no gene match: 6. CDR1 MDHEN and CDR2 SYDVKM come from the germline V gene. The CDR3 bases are TGTGCCAGCAGTGCCCAGACAGGGGACTCCTACAATGAGCAGTTCTTC. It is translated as CASSAQTGDSYNEQFF.

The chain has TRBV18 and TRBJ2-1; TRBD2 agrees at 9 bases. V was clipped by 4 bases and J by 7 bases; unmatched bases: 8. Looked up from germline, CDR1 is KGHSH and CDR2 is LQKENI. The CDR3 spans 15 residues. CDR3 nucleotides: TGTGCCAGCTCACGCGCGGGAGGGAGGTTTAATGAGCAGTTCTTC. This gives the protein CASSRAGGRFNEQFF.

In DNA form, the CDR3 reads TGTGCCAGCTCCCCGACAGGAGGTGGCTACACCTTC. Translated, it gives CASSPTGGGYTF. This chain connects TRBV18 to TRBJ1-2, with a possible D match to TRBD1 (6 bases). This CDR3 has 12 residues. V was trimmed by 6 bases and J by 7 bases, leaving 12 bases between them. Germline V gene data show CDR1 as KGHSH and CDR2 as LQKENI.